This is a list of T cell receptor beta chains from one sample in a study of cytomegalovirus exposure and HLA in healthy donors. The repertoire was sequenced with immunoSEQ multiplex PCR; TCRdb's copy has only in-frame clones and lacks some. The table includes about 200,000 clones, approximately 78% detected once. Sequenced input: PBMCs. The receptors come from a woman aged 50 to 60 in good health and CMV-seropositive. Each CDR3 is given with its conserved first and last residue. D genes are given only for firm matches. Clone size is shown for a subset of rows, as once, few, many or a class of expanded clone.

clone size	V gene	D gene	J gene	CDR3 DNA	CDR3 protein
.	TRBV27	TRBD2	TRBJ2-2	TGTGCCAGCAGTTTAATAGTCCCGGGGGGCACCGGGGAGCTGTTTTTT	CASSLIVPGGTGELFF
.	TRBV4-2	TRBD1	TRBJ2-7	TGTGCCAGCAGCCACCTTGGAGGGCCGCCGGGACAGGGCCCCTACGAGCAGTACTTC	CASSHLGGPPGQGPYEQYF
.	TRBV10-3	.	TRBJ2-7	TGTGCCATCAGTTTGACTAGTACCCTAGACGAGCAGTACTTC	CAISLTSTLDEQYF
.	TRBV4-1	TRBD1	TRBJ2-1	TGCGCCAGCAGCCAATCGACAGGGGTCGGTCCCGACAATGAGCAGTTCTTC	CASSQSTGVGPDNEQFF
.	TRBV4-1	.	TRBJ1-2	TGCGCCAGCAGCCAAGATGGAGGCGGGGCCCCCTATGGCTACACCTTC	CASSQDGGGAPYGYTF
.	TRBV6-5	TRBD1	TRBJ1-4	TGTGCCAGCAGTTTGGACAGGGGTGGTGAAAAACTGTTTTTT	CASSLDRGGEKLFF
.	TRBV7-9	TRBD1	TRBJ2-1	TGTGCCAGCAGCCCCACCGGGACAGCCTACAATGAGCAGTTCTTC	CASSPTGTAYNEQFF
.	TRBV6-1	.	TRBJ2-7	TGTGCCAGCAGTGGACTAGGAGGCGGGATACCCTACGAGCAGTACTTC	CASSGLGGGIPYEQYF
.	TRBV11-2	TRBD1	TRBJ2-7	TGTGCCAGCAGAAGGACAGGGAGCTCCTACGAGCAGTACTTC	CASRRTGSSYEQYF
.	TRBV5-1	TRBD2	TRBJ2-1	TGCGCCAGCACCCTAGCGGGGAACAATGAGCAGTTCTTC	CASTLAGNNEQFF
.	TRBV28	TRBD1	TRBJ2-7	TGTGCCAGCAGTTTTTCCGGGACAGGGACCTACGAGCAGTACTTC	CASSFSGTGTYEQYF
.	TRBV6-6	.	TRBJ1-1	TGTGCCAGCAGTTACTCGAGCACTGAAGCTTTCTTT	CASSYSSTEAFF
.	TRBV6-5	TRBD2	TRBJ2-7	TGTGCCAGCAGTTACTCGAGCGGGGACGAGCAGTACTTC	CASSYSSGDEQYF
.	TRBV18	.	TRBJ1-4	TGTGCCAGCTCACCTCAGGGCCCGGAATACGAAAAACTGTTTTTT	CASSPQGPEYEKLFF
.	TRBV9	TRBD1	TRBJ1-1	TGTGCCAGCAGCGTAGGACAGGGGAACACTGAAGCTTTCTTT	CASSVGQGNTEAFF
once	TRBV10-3	.	TRBJ1-5	TGTGCCATCAGTGACGGGACAAGTCAGCCCCAGCATTTT	CAISDGTSQPQHF
.	TRBV6-1	TRBD1	TRBJ1-1	TGTGCCAGCAGTGAGACAGGGGACCGCACTGAAGCTTTCTTT	CASSETGDRTEAFF
.	TRBV2	.	TRBJ1-5	TGTGCCAGCAGTGTCAGGGGAAATAGCAATCAGCCCCAGCATTTT	CASSVRGNSNQPQHF
.	TRBV7-2	TRBD1	TRBJ2-5	TGTGCCAGCAGCGCCCGACAGGGGGAGACCCAGTACTTC	CASSARQGETQYF
.	TRBV7-2	.	TRBJ2-1	TGTGCCAGCAGCTTAGCCGGACAGCCCTACAATGAGCAGTTCTTC	CASSLAGQPYNEQFF
.	TRBV2	.	TRBJ1-2	TGTGCCAGCAGCACTCAACAGGGTGGGAACTATGGCTACACCTTC	CASSTQQGGNYGYTF
.	TRBV5-6	.	TRBJ1-2	TGTGCCAGCAGCTCAATTACTGCCGCCTTTTTTGGCTACACCTTC	CASSSITAAFFGYTF
.	TRBV19	.	TRBJ2-3	TGTGCCAGTAGTATAGGAGGGGGGGCCGCAGATACGCAGTATTTT	CASSIGGGAADTQYF